These 21 T cell receptor beta chains were all obtained from the same sample, sequenced in a study of OX40 agonist ivuxolimab in advanced cancers. Measured with immunoSEQ multiplex PCR; TCRdb has only the in-frame clones, and not every one. The sample gives about 60,000 clones, more than 80% of which show up once; 1.5% to 2% is in the top ten. Sequenced here: CD4+ or CD8+ T cells sorted from blood, sampled in a trial of the OX40 agonist ivuxolimab. All receptors derive from an adult with an advanced solid tumor such as melanoma, head and neck, liver or kidney cancer.

The chain couples TRBV19 to TRBJ1-2; D may be TRBD1 (6 bases). Trimming cost V 5 bases and J 7 bases, with 14 bases left between them. The CDR3 loop spans 13 amino acids. The V gene's germline CDR1 is LNHDA and CDR2 SQIVND (reference sequence). CDR3 sequence reads: CASSQQGYTGYTF. The CDR3 DNA follows: TGTGCCAGTAGTCAACAGGGTTACACTGGCTACACCTTC.

V is TRBV7-9 and J is TRBJ1-1; no definite D call. The length of the CDR3 is 13 residues. Per germline, CDR1 SEHNR and CDR2 FQNEAQ (reference sequence). The ends were cut back, 3 bases at V and 2 bases at J, with 7 bases in the middle. The CDR3 DNA reads TGTGCCAGCAGCTTTTCAAGTAACACTGAAGCTTTCTTT. This translates into CASSFSSNTEAFF.

This sequence joins TRBV7-9 and TRBJ2-5; no firm D call. Germline-derived CDR1 and CDR2 are SEHNR and FQNEAQ (reference sequence). Trimming stripped 3 bases from V and 4 bases from J, with 3 bases between. CDR3 length: 11 amino acids. CDR3 nucleotides: TGTGCCAGCAGCTTTTTAGAGACCCAGTACTTC. This gives the protein CASSFLETQYF.

This clone appeared a few times. At one of its ends the junction is not consistent with the germline gene, which may arise from a read error. The chain employs TRBV19 and TRBJ1-1, with unresolved D. This CDR3 is built from 11 residues. Germline loops: CDR1 LNHDA, CDR2 SQIVND (reference sequence). The CDR3: CASKVNSEAFF. DNA of the CDR3: TGTGCCAGTAAAGTGAACAGTGAAGCTTTCTTT.

This clone appeared a single time. Other DNA variants within this sample encode the same CDR3. The rearrangement joins TRBV18 to TRBJ2-7, with D uncertain. This CDR3 comprises 14 residues. V was trimmed by 0 bases and J by 2 bases, leaving 8 bases between them. Germline CDR1 and CDR2: KGHSH and LQKENI. CDR3 region: CASSPPNRPYEQYV. In DNA, the CDR3 is TGTGCCAGCTCACCACCCAACCGACCCTACGAGCAGTACGTC.

The chain employs TRBV30 and TRBJ1-1; D is undetermined. V lost 1 base and J 9 bases, leaving 12 bases between the germline ends. Germline CDR1 reads GTSNPN; CDR2 reads SVGIG (reference sequence). The CDR3 totals 12 residues. CDR3 bases: TGTGCCTGGAGTGCGGACGTGCCTAAAGCTTTCTTT. Amino acids: CAWSADVPKAFF.

The rearrangement uses TRBV18 and TRBJ1-2, with 8 bases matching TRBD1. The V gene's germline CDR1 is KGHSH and CDR2 LQKENI. The CDR3 is 17 amino acids. V was pared by 3 bases and J by 4 bases, with 13 bases of the junction left unmatched. As DNA, the CDR3 is TGTGCCAGCTCACCCCCCGGACAGGGCATCCCCGGCTATGGCTACACCTTC. It codes for CASSPPGQGIPGYGYTF.

The table lists this clone with a few counts. V usage is TRBV5-1 and J usage is TRBJ2-1, with 10 bases matching TRBD2. The V gene's germline CDR1 is SGHRS and CDR2 YFSETQ. Trimming took 5 bases from V and 1 from J; bases not matched to a gene: 12. The CDR3 is 18 amino acids. The CDR3: CASRPGTLAGDSYNEQFF. The DNA for the CDR3 is TGCGCCAGCAGACCCGGAACTCTAGCGGGAGATTCCTACAATGAGCAGTTCTTC. Using reference TRBV5-1 and TRBJ2-1 for the parts outside the CDR3, the full variable domain is KAGVTQTPRYLIKTRGQQVTLSCSPISGHRSVSWYQQTPGQGLQFLFEYFSETQRNKGNFPGRFSGRQFSNSRSEMNVSTLELGDSALYLCASRPGTLAGDSYNEQFFGPGTRLTVL.

The chain links TRBV5-6 to TRBJ2-3, with D possibly being TRBD2 (6 bases). This CDR3 comprises 16 residues. The V gene lost 0 bases and the J gene lost 2 bases, with 13 bases spanning the gap. In germline, CDR1 is SGHDT, CDR2 YYEEEE. CDR3 nucleotide sequence: TGTGCCAGCAGCTTGGAGTCGCGGGGCTTCACAGATACGCAGTATTTT. Translation: CASSLESRGFTDTQYF.

This clone was observed a single time. The chain joins TRBV29-1 to TRBJ2-3; the match to TRBD2 covers 13 bases. The CDR3 is 17 amino acids. Germline V lookup: CDR1 SQVTM, CDR2 ANQGSEA. With 3 bases clipped from V and 4 bases from J, the junction kept 10 bases outside the gene matches. CDR3 residues: CSVEGQVTSGRPDTQYF. For the CDR3, the DNA is TGCAGCGTTGAGGGGCAGGTGACTAGCGGGAGGCCAGATACGCAGTATTTT.

The V gene is TRBV7-9, the J gene TRBJ1-1; 7 nucleotides match TRBD1. The germline V gene has CDR1 SEHNR and CDR2 FQNEAQ (reference sequence). V was pared by 6 bases and J by 4 bases, with 5 bases of the junction left unmatched. The CDR3 is 13 residues long. As DNA, the CDR3 is TGTGCCAGCAGGACCGGGACAGCCACTGAAGCTTTCTTT. Translation: CASRTGTATEAFF.

The rearrangement links TRBV14 to TRBJ2-3, with D perhaps TRBD2 (5 bases). Trimming removed 6 bases at V and 4 bases at J, with 11 bases between. CDR1 and CDR2 from the germline V gene are SGHDN and FVKESK. The CDR3 runs to 13 residues. CDR3 coding DNA: TGTGCCAGCAGTGTTACGGGATCAGATACGCAGTATTTT. Translating it yields CASSVTGSDTQYF.

The rearrangement uses TRBV5-1 and TRBJ2-7; D may correspond to TRBD1 or TRBD2 (5 bases each). CDR3 length: 15 residues. Trimming pared 4 bases from V and 5 bases from J, leaving 19 bases between. In germline, CDR1 is SGHRS, CDR2 YFSETQ. CDR3 loop: CASSPEWGYPHEQYF. For the CDR3, the DNA is TGCGCCAGCAGCCCCGAGTGGGGGTACCCACACGAGCAGTACTTC. Full variable domain (rest looked up from reference TRBV5-1 and TRBJ2-7): KAGVTQTPRYLIKTRGQQVTLSCSPISGHRSVSWYQQTPGQGLQFLFEYFSETQRNKGNFPGRFSGRQFSNSRSEMNVSTLELGDSALYLCASSPEWGYPHEQYFGPGTRLTVT.

The chain carries TRBV18 and TRBJ1-3; TRBD1 matches 9 bases. Germline V gene lookup returns CDR1 KGHSH and CDR2 LQKENI. CDR3 length: 16 amino acids. The V and J ends lost 2 bases and 0 bases, in that order; junction bases with no gene match: 2. The CDR3 here is CASSPVTGGSGNTIYF. The CDR3 coding sequence is TGTGCCAGCTCACCAGTGACAGGGGGCTCTGGAAACACCATATATTTT.

The chain carries TRBV14 and TRBJ1-1, with D unclear. This CDR3 spans 12 amino acids. V was clipped by 0 bases and J by 7 bases, with 6 bases between them. Germline CDR1 SGHDN, CDR2 FVKESK. The CDR3 is CASSQDWGEAFF. The CDR3 DNA follows: TGTGCCAGCAGCCAAGATTGGGGTGAAGCTTTCTTT. Full variable domain (missing parts from reference TRBV14 and TRBJ1-1): EAGVTQFPSHSVIEKGQTVTLRCDPISGHDNLYWYRRVMGKEIKFLLHFVKESKQDESGMPNNRFLAERTGGTYSTLKVQPAELEDSGVYFCASSQDWGEAFFGQGTRLTVV.

CDR3 sequence: CASSKQGPVDGYTF. Here the CDR3 DNA reads TGTGCCAGCAGCAAACAGGGGCCTGTTGATGGCTACACCTTC. This chain connects TRBV2 to TRBJ1-2; TRBD1 matches at 7 bases. Per the germline V gene, CDR1 is SNHLY and CDR2 is FYNNEI. This CDR3 is 14 amino acids long. V lost 6 bases and J lost 6; bases outside the gene matches: 10.

This clone was detected only once. The rearrangement links TRBV5-1 to TRBJ1-5; D not resolved. This CDR3 is built from 13 residues. The germline V and J ends were trimmed by 0 bases and 5 bases, with 6 bases remaining between them. Germline lookup yields CDR1 SGHRS and CDR2 YFSETQ. The CDR3 DNA reads as TGCGCCAGCAGCTTGGCCGGGGATCAGCCCCAGCATTTT. This encodes CASSLAGDQPQHF.

The rearrangement joins TRBV30 to TRBJ2-1; 13 nucleotides line up with TRBD2. Germline-derived CDR1 and CDR2 are GTSNPN and SVGIG (reference sequence). The CDR3 covers 15 residues. V was clipped by 7 bases and J by 7 bases; unmatched bases: 10. CDR3 in DNA: TGTGCCTATGGGGGACTAGCGGGACGGAGGAATGAGCAGTTCTTC. Its translation is CAYGGLAGRRNEQFF.

The chain is built from TRBV19 and TRBJ1-1; D remains unclear. The V gene's germline CDR1 is LNHDA and CDR2 SQIVND (reference sequence). Trimming removed 9 bases from V and 4 bases from J, with 15 bases in between. This CDR3 contains 13 residues. The CDR3 here is CASRGGPPTEAFF. The CDR3 nucleotides are TGTGCCAGCAGAGGAGGGCCCCCCACTGAAGCTTTCTTT.

The gene calls are TRBV7-3 and TRBJ1-1; D is unresolved. Germline CDR1 is SGHTA and CDR2 is FQGTGA. This CDR3 has 15 residues. Trimming took off 5 bases at V and 0 bases at J, with 13 bases between the two ends. In nucleotides, the CDR3 is TGTGCCAGCAGCGCCCTCAAACGGATGAACACTGAAGCTTTCTTT. This gives the protein CASSALKRMNTEAFF. Looking up the rest from reference TRBV7-3 and TRBJ1-1 gives the full variable domain: GAGVSQTPSNKVTEKGKYVELRCDPISGHTALYWYRQSLGQGPEFLIYFQGTGAADDSGLPNDRFFAVRPEGSVSTLKIQRTERGDSAVYLCASSALKRMNTEAFFGQGTRLTVV.

This clone was seen more than once but under ten times. The V call is TRBV27, the J call TRBJ2-2, with a possible D match to TRBD2 (6 bases). The V end lost 8 bases, the J end lost 4 bases, and 8 bases lay between the germline ends. CDR1 MNHEY and CDR2 SMNVEV come from the germline V gene (reference sequence). CDR3 size: 12 residues. CDR3 bases: TGTGCCAGCGCGGGGCTCACCGGGGAGCTGTTTTTT. Translation: CASAGLTGELFF.